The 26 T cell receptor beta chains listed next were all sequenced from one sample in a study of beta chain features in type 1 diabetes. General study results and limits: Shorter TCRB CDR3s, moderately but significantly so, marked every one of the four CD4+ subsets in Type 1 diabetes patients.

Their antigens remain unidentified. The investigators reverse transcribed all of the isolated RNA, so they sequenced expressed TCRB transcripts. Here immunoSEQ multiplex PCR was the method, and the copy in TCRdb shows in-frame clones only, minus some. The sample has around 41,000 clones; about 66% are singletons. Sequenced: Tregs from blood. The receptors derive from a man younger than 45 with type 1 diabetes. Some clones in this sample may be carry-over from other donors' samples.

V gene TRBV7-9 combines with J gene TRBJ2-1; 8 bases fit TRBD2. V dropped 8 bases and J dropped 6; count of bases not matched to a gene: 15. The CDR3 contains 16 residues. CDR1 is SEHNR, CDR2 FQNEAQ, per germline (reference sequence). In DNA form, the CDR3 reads TGTGCCAGCGGCCAGTTCGTCGGGGGGGTAGGCAATGAGCAGTTCTTC. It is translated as CASGQFVGGVGNEQFF.

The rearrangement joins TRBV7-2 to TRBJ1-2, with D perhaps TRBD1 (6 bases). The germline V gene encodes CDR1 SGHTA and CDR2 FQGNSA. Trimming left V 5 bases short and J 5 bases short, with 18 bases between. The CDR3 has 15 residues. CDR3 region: CASSRLGLGGYGYTF. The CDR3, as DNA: TGTGCCAGCAGCCGTTTAGGTTTAGGGGGTTATGGCTACACCTTC.

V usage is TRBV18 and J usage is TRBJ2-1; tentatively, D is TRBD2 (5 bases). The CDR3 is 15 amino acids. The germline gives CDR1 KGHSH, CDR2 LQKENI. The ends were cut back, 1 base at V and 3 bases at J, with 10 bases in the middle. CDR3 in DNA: TGTGCCAGCTCACCACGAGGGCCGCTCTACAATGAGCAGTTCTTC. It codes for CASSPRGPLYNEQFF.

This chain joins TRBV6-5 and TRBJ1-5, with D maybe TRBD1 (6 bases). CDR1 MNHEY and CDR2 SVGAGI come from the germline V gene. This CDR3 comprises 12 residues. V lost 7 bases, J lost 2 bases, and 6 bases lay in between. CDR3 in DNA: TGTGCCAGCACAGGGGGCAATCAGCCCCAGCATTTT. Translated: CASTGGNQPQHF.

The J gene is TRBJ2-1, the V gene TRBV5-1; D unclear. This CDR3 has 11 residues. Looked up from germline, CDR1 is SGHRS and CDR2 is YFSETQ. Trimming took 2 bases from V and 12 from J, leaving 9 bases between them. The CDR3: CASSFGFGQFF. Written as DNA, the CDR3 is TGCGCCAGCAGCTTCGGGTTTGGGCAGTTCTTC.

DNA of the CDR3: TGTGCCAGCAGCTCATCAGGGTTTATCTATGGCTACACCTTC. It codes for CASSSSGFIYGYTF. This chain joins TRBV7-2 and TRBJ1-2, with a tentative D call TRBD1 (5 bases). This CDR3 has 14 amino acids. V was clipped by 4 bases and J by 4 bases, with 13 bases between them. The germline V gene has CDR1 SGHTA and CDR2 FQGNSA.

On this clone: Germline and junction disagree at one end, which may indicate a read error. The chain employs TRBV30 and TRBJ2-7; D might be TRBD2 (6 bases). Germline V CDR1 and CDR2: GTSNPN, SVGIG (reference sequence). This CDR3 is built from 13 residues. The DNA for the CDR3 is TGTGCCTTAGAGGCGGGACTGTCATCCTACTTACTCTTC. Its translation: CALEAGLSSYLLF.

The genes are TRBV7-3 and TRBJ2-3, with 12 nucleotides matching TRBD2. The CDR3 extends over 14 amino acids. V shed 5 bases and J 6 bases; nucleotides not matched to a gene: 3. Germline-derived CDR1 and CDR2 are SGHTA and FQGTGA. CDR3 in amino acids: CASSAGLAGDTQYF. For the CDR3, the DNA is TGTGCCAGCAGCGCAGGACTAGCGGGGGATACGCAGTATTTT.

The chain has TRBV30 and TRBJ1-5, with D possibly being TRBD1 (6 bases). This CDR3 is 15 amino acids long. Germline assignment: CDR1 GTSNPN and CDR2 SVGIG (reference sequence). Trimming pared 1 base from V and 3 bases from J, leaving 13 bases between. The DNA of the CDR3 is TGTGCCTGGAGTGCTCAGGGGTTGCTCAATCAGCCCCAGCATTTT. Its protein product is CAWSAQGLLNQPQHF.

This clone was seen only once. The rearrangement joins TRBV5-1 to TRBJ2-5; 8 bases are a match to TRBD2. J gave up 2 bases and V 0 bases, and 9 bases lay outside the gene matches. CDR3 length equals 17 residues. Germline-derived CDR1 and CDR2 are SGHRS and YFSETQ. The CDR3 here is CASSLGISAGGQETQYF. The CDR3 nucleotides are TGCGCCAGCAGCTTGGGTATTTCTGCGGGGGGACAAGAGACCCAGTACTTC.

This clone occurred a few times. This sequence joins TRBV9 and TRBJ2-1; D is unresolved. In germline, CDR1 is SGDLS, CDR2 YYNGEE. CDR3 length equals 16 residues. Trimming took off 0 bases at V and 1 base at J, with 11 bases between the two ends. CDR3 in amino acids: CASSVDDILSYNEQFF. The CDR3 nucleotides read TGTGCCAGCAGCGTAGACGACATCCTTTCCTACAATGAGCAGTTCTTC. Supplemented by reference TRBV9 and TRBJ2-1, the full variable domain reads DSGVTQTPKHLITATGQRVTLRCSPRSGDLSVYWYQQSLDQGLQFLIQYYNGEERAKGNILERFSAQQFPDLHSELNLSSLELGDSALYFCASSVDDILSYNEQFFGPGTRLTVL.

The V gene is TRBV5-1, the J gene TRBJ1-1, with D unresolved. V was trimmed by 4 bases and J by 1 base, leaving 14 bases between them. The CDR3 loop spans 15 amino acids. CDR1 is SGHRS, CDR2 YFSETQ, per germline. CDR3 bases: TGCGCCAGCAGCCCTACTGCGGGCTCGAACACTGAAGCTTTCTTT. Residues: CASSPTAGSNTEAFF.

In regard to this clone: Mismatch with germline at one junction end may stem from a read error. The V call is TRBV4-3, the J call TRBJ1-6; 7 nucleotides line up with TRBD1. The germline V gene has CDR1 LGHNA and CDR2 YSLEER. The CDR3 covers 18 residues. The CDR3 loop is CASSQEKPGTENNSPLHF. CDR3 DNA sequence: TGCGCCAGCAGTCAAGAGAAACCTGGGACAGAAAATAATTCACCCCTCCACTTT.

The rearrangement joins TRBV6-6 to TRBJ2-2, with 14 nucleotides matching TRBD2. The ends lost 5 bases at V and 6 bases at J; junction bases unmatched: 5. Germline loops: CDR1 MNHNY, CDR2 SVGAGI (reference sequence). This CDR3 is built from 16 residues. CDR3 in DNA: TGTGCCAGCAGTGCCCGACTAGCGGGGGGGCCCGGGGAGCTGTTTTTT. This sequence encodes CASSARLAGGPGELFF.

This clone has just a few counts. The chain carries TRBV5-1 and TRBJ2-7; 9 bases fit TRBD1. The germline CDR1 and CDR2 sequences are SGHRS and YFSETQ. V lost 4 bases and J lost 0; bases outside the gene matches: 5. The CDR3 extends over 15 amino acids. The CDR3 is CASSLTGGASYEQYF. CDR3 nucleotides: TGCGCCAGCAGCCTGACAGGGGGGGCCTCCTACGAGCAGTACTTC.

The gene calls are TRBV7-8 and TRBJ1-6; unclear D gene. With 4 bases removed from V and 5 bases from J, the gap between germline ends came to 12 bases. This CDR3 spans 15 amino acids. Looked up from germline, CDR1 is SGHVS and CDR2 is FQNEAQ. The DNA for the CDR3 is TGTGCCAGCAGCTCTGAGAGGTCCCATAATTCACCCCTCCACTTT. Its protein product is CASSSERSHNSPLHF.

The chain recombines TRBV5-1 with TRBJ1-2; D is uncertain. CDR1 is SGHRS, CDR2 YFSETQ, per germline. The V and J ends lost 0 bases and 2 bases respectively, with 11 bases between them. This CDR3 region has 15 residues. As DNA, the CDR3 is TGCGCCAGCAGCTTGGCCCCCTCCCGGAACTATGGCTACACCTTC. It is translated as CASSLAPSRNYGYTF.

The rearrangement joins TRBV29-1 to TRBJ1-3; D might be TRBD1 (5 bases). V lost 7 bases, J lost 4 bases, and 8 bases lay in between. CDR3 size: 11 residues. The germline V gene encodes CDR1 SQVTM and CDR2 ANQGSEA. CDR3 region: CSARTGNTIYF. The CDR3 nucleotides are TGCAGCGCCCGGACAGGAAACACCATATATTTT.

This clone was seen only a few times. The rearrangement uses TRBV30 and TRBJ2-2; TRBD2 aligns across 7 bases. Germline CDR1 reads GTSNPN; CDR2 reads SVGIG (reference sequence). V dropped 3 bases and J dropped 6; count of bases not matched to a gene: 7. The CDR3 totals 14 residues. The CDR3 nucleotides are TGTGCCTGGAGCCCCGGACTAGTCGCCGGGGAGCTGTTTTTT. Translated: CAWSPGLVAGELFF. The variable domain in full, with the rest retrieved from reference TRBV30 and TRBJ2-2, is SQTIHQWPATLVQPVGSPLSLECTVEGTSNPNLYWYRQAAGRGLQLLFYSVGIGQISSEVPQNLSASRPQDRQFILSSKKLLLSDSGFYLCAWSPGLVAGELFFGEGSRLTVL.

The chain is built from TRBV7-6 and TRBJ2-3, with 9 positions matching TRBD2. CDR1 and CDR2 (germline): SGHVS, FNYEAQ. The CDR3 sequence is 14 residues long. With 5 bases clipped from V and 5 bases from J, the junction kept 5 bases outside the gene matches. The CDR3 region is CASSAPTSGDTQYF. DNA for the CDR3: TGTGCCAGCAGCGCCCCGACTAGCGGAGATACGCAGTATTTT. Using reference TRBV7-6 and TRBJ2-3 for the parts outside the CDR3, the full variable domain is GAGVSQSPRYKVTKRGQDVALRCDPISGHVSLYWYRQALGQGPEFLTYFNYEAQQDKSGLPNDRFSAERPEGSISTLTIQRTEQRDSAMYRCASSAPTSGDTQYFGPGTRLTVL.

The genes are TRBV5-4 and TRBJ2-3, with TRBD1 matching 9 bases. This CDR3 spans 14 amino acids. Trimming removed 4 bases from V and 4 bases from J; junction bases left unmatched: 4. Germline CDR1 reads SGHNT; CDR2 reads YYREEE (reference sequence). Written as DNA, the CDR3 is TGTGCCAGCAGCCCTACAGGGGGCGCAGATACGCAGTATTTT. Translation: CASSPTGGADTQYF.

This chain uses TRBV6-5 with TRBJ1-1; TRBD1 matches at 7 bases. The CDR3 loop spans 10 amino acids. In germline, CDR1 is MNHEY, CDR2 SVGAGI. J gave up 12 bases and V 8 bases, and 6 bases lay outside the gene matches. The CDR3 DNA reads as TGTGCCAGCCTAGACAGGGTAACTTTCTTT. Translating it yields CASLDRVTFF.

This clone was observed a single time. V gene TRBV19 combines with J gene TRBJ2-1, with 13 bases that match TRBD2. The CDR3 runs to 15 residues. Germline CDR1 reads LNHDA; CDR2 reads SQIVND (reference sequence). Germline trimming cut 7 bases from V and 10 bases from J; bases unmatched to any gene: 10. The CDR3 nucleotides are TGTGCCAGTATCCCCACTAGCGGGGGGGCTTTGGAGCAGTTCTTC. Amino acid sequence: CASIPTSGGALEQFF.

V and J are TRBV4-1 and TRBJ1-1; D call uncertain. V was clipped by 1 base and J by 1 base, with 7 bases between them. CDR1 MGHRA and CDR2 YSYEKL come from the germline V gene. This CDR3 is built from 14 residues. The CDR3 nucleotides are TGCGCCAGCAGCCAAGTTTTTAGGAACACTGAAGCTTTCTTT. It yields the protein CASSQVFRNTEAFF.

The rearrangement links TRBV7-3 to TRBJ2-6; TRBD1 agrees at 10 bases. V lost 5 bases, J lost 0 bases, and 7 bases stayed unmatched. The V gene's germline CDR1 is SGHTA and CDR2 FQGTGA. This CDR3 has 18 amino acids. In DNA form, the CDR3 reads TGTGCCAGCAGCGCGCGGGACAGGGGATTCTCTGGGGCCAACGTCCTGACTTTC. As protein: CASSARDRGFSGANVLTF. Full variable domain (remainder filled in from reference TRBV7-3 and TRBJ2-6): GAGVSQTPSNKVTEKGKYVELRCDPISGHTALYWYRQSLGQGPEFLIYFQGTGAADDSGLPNDRFFAVRPEGSVSTLKIQRTERGDSAVYLCASSARDRGFSGANVLTFGAGSRLTVL.

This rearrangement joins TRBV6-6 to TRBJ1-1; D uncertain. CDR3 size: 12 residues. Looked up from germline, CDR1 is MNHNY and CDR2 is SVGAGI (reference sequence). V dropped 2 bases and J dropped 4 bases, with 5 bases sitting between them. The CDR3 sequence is CASSYLGTEAFF. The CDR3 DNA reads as TGTGCCAGCAGTTACCTCGGCACTGAAGCTTTCTTT.